Listed here are 10 T cell receptor beta chains from one sample, sequenced in a study of TIL therapy for anti-PD-1-resistant metastatic lung cancer. Regarding time point: pre-treatment sample, taken before nivolumab and TIL therapy. Sequencing used immunoSEQ v3. Measured with immunoSEQ multiplex PCR; TCRdb has only the in-frame clones, and not every one. The sample contains 40,000 to 60,000 clones, 79% of which appear only once. This sample comprised blood, obtained at baseline. These receptor sequences come from a woman aged 30-79 years with non-small cell lung cancer.

A note on this clone: Germline and junction disagree at one end, which may indicate a read error. The chain links TRBV9 to TRBJ2-2; D possibly corresponds to TRBD1 (5 bases). Germline V gives CDR1 SGDLS, CDR2 YYNGEE. This CDR3 spans 19 amino acids. As DNA, the CDR3 is TGTGCCAGCAGGGTAGGTCGATTGGGCAGGGTGGCGAACACCGGGGAGCTGTTTTTT. Amino acids: CASRVGRLGRVANTGELFF.

The chain links TRBV7-9 to TRBJ1-4; no firm D call. Deletions cut 5 bases from V and 14 bases from J, with 12 bases between. The CDR3 runs to 11 residues. The V gene's germline CDR1 is SEHNR and CDR2 FQNEAQ (reference sequence). The CDR3 protein is CASSPTGGLFF. CDR3 nucleotide sequence: TGTGCCAGCAGCCCTACGGGTGGCCTGTTTTTT.

The V call is TRBV19, the J call TRBJ2-2; D is uncertain. The length of the CDR3 is 14 residues. Germline assignment: CDR1 LNHDA and CDR2 SQIVND (reference sequence). V shed 4 bases and J shed 3 bases, with 9 bases lying between them. The CDR3 nucleotides are TGTGCCAGTAGTAGGGCTACCTACACCGGGGAGCTGTTTTTT. It yields the protein CASSRATYTGELFF.

CDR3 bases: TGTGCCAGCAGTTTAGGCGGCTCTAGCACAGATACGCAGTATTTT. It encodes CASSLGGSSTDTQYF. The chain employs TRBV28 and TRBJ2-3; D unclear. This CDR3 region has 15 residues. From germline, CDR1 is MDHEN and CDR2 SYDVKM. V lost 2 bases and J 0 bases, leaving 9 bases between the germline ends. Looking up the rest from reference TRBV28 and TRBJ2-3 gives the full variable domain: DVKVTQSSRYLVKRTGEKVFLECVQDMDHENMFWYRQDPGLGLRLIYFSYDVKMKEKGDIPEGYSVSREKKERFSLILESASTNQTSMYLCASSLGGSSTDTQYFGPGTRLTVL.

The V call is TRBV13, the J call TRBJ1-1; no definite D call. Trimming shortened V by 4 bases and J by 4 bases, and 28 bases separated the two germline ends. CDR1 and CDR2 from the germline V gene are PRHDT and FYEKMQ (reference sequence). The CDR3 runs 19 residues. CDR3 nucleotide sequence: TGTGCCAGCAGCTATCTGGGAGCAGGCCCTATTGTGGGGAGCACTGAAGCTTTCTTT. As protein: CASSYLGAGPIVGSTEAFF.

The chain links TRBV7-2 to TRBJ2-1; TRBD1 matches at 11 bases. The CDR3 contains 15 residues. V gave up 4 bases and J gave up 6 bases; unmatched junction bases: 5. CDR1 is SGHTA and CDR2 is FQGNSA in the germline V gene. The CDR3 reads CASSSMGTGGNEQFF. The CDR3 bases are TGTGCCAGCAGCTCGATGGGGACAGGGGGCAATGAGCAGTTCTTC.

The chain couples TRBV11-2 to TRBJ2-2; D is possibly TRBD1 (5 bases). Trimming cost V 6 bases and J 7 bases, with 9 bases left between them. Germline CDR1 is SGHAT and CDR2 is FQNNGV. This CDR3 has 12 amino acids. CDR3 residues: CASSSQGGELFF. CDR3 bases: TGTGCCAGCAGTTCTCAGGGCGGGGAGCTGTTTTTT.

The chain uses TRBV2 and TRBJ2-2; the match to TRBD2 covers 9 bases. CDR1 and CDR2 (germline): SNHLY, FYNNEI. Trimming at V came to 4 bases and at J to 6 bases, leaving 6 bases not matched to a gene. The CDR3 is 15 residues long. The CDR3 DNA is TGTGCCAGCAGTGGTTCAGCGGGGGGATCCGGGGAGCTGTTTTTT. As protein: CASSGSAGGSGELFF.

The table lists this clone with a few counts. The chain links TRBV2 to TRBJ2-1; the D gene is possibly TRBD2 (6 bases). Deletions cut 9 bases from V and 2 bases from J, with 14 bases between. The CDR3 has 14 residues. Germline CDR1 reads SNHLY; CDR2 reads FYNNEI. Written as DNA, the CDR3 is TGTGCCAGGGGGGACTTCCCGGCCTACAATGAGCAGTTCTTC. Protein sequence: CARGDFPAYNEQFF.

V gene TRBV1 combines with J gene TRBJ2-7; the D segment call TRBD2 is taken from the table without a DNA check. TRBV1 is given as a pseudogene. The length of the CDR3 is 18 residues. The CDR3 nucleotides are TGCACCAGCAGTCGGGGCGCCGGGACTAGCGGGGGGTCCTACGAGCAGTACTTC. It codes for CTSSRGAGTSGGSYEQYF.